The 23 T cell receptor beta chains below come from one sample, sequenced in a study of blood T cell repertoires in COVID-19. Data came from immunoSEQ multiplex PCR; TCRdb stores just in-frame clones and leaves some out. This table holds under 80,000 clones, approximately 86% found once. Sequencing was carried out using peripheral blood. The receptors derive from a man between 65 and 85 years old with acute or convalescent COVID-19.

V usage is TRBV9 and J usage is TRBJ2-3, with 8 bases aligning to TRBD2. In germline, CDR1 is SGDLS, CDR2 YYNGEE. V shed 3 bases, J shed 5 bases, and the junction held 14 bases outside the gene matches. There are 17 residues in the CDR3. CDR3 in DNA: TGTGCCAGCAGCGCCCGAGGGGGGGCGGGAGGAGGAGATACGCAGTATTTT. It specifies CASSARGGAGGGDTQYF.

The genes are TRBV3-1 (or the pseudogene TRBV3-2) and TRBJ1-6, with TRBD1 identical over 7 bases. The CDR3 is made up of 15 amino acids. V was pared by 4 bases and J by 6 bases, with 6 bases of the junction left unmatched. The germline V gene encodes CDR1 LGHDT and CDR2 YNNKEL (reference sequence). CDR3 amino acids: CASSPLDRSNSPLHF. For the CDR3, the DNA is TGTGCCAGCAGCCCCTTGGACAGGTCTAATTCACCCCTCCACTTT.

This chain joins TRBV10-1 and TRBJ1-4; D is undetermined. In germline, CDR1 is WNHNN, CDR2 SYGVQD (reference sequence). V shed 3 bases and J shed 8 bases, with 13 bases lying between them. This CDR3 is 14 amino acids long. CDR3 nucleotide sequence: TGCGCCAGCAGTGATGGAGGGATTGGAGAAAAACTGTTTTTT. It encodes CASSDGGIGEKLFF.

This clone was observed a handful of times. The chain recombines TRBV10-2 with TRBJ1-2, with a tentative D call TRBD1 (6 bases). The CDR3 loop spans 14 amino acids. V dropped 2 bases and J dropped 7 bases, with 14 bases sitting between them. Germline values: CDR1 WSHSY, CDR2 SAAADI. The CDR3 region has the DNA TGCGCCAGCAGTGAGCTTGCGACAGGCTTTGGCTACACCTTC. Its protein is CASSELATGFGYTF.

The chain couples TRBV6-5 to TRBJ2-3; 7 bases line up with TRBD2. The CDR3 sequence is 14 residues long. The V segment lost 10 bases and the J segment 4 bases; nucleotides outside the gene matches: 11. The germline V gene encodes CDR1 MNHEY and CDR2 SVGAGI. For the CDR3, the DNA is TGTGCCACCCGGCGCGGGGGTAACTCAGATACGCAGTATTTT. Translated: CATRRGGNSDTQYF.

CDR3 sequence (DNA): TGTGCCAGTAGTAGCCCTCAGGGGGCAAGTTTGACCTACGAGCAGTACTTC. Protein sequence: CASSSPQGASLTYEQYF. The chain has TRBV19 and TRBJ2-7; 8 bases are a match to TRBD1. Germline values: CDR1 LNHDA, CDR2 SQIVND (reference sequence). The J segment lost 2 bases and the V segment lost 4 bases, leaving 13 bases of the junction unmatched. The CDR3 has 17 amino acids.

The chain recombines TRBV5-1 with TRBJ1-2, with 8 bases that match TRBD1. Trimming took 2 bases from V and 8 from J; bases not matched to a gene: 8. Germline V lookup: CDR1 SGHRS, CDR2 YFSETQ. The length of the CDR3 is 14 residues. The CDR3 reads CASSLGQGFEGYTF. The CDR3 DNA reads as TGCGCCAGCAGCTTAGGACAGGGTTTCGAGGGCTACACCTTC.

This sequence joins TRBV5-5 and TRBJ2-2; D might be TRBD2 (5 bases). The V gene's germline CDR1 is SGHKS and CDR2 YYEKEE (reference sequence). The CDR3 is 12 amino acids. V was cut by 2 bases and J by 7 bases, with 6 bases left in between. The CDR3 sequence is CASSFRGGELFF. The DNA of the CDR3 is TGTGCCAGCAGCTTTCGGGGCGGGGAGCTGTTTTTT. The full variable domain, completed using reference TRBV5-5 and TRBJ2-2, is DAGVTQSPTHLIKTRGQQVTLRCSPISGHKSVSWYQQVLGQGPQFIFQYYEKEERGRGNFPDRFSARQFPNYSSELNVNALLLGDSALYLCASSFRGGELFFGEGSRLTVL.

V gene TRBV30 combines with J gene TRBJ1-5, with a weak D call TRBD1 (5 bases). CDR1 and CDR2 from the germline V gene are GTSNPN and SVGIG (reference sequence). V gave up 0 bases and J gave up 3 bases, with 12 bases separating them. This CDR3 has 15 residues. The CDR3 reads CAWSVVSGANQPQHF. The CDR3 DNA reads TGTGCCTGGAGTGTAGTCTCTGGGGCCAATCAGCCCCAGCATTTT.

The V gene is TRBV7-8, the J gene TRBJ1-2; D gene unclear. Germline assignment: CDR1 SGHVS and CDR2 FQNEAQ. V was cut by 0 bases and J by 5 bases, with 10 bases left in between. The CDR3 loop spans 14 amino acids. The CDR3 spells CASSLARGIYGYTF. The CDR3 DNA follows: TGTGCCAGCAGCTTAGCTAGAGGGATATATGGCTACACCTTC.

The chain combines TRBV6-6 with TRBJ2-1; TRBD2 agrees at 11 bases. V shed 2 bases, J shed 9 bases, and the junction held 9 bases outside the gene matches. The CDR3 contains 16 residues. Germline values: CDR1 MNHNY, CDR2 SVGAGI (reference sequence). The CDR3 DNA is TGTGCCAGCAGTTACCCAACTAGCGGGAGCGGCCCTGAGCAGTTCTTC. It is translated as CASSYPTSGSGPEQFF.

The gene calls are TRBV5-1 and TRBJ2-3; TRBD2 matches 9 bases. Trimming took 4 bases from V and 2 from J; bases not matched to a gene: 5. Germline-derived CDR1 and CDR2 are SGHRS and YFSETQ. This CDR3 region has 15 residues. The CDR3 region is CASSILAGATDTQYF. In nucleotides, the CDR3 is TGCGCCAGCAGCATATTAGCGGGGGCCACAGATACGCAGTATTTT.

The CDR3 reads CAIAPASREQFF. In DNA, the CDR3 is TGTGCCATCGCGCCGGCTAGCCGAGAGCAGTTCTTC. This chain joins TRBV6-5 and TRBJ2-1, with D tentatively TRBD2 (5 bases). Trimming took 10 bases from V and 10 from J, leaving 17 bases between them. Germline loops: CDR1 MNHEY, CDR2 SVGAGI. The CDR3 totals 12 residues.

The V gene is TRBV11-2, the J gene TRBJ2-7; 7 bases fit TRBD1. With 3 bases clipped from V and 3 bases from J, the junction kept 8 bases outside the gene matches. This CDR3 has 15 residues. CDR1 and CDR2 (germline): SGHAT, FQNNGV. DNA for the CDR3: TGTGCCAGCAGCTTGGAAGGGGGCAGGTACTACGAGCAGTACTTC. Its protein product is CASSLEGGRYYEQYF.

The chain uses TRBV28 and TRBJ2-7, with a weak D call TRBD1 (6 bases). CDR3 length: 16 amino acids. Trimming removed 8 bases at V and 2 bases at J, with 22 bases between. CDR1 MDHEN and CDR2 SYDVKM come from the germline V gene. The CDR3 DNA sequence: TGTGCCAGCTGTAAGCTTTTCGGACAGACCACCTACGAGCAGTACTTC. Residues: CASCKLFGQTTYEQYF.

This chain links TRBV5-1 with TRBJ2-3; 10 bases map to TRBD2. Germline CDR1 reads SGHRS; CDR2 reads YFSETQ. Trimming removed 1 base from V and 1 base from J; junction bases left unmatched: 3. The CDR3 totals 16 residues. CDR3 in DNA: TGCGCCAGCAGCTTGTGGCTAGCGGGGGGCACAGATACGCAGTATTTT. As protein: CASSLWLAGGTDTQYF.

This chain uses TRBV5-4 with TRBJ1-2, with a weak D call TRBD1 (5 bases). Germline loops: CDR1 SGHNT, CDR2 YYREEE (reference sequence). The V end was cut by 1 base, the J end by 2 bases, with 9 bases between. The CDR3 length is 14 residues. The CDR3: CASSLNAGNYGYTF. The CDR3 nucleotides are TGTGCCAGCAGCTTGAATGCAGGGAACTATGGCTACACCTTC.

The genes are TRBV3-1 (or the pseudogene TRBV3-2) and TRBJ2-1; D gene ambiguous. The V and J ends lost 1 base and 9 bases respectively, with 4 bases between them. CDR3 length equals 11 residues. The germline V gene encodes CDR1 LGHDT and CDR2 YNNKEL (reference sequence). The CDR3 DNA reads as TGTGCCAGCAGCCAAGCGGGTGAGCAGTTCTTC. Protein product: CASSQAGEQFF.

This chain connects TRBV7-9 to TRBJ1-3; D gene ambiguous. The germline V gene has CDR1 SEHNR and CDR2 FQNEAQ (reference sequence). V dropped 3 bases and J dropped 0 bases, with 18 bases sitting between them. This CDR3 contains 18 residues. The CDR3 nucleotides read TGTGCCAGCAGCTTCTTCCCGCTTCGAACAGACTCTGGAAACACCATATATTTT. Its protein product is CASSFFPLRTDSGNTIYF. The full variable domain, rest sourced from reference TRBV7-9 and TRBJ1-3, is DTGVSQNPRHKITKRGQNVTFRCDPISEHNRLYWYRQTLGQGPEFLTYFQNEAQLEKSRLLSDRFSAERPKGSFSTLEIQRTEQGDSAMYLCASSFFPLRTDSGNTIYFGEGSWLTVV.

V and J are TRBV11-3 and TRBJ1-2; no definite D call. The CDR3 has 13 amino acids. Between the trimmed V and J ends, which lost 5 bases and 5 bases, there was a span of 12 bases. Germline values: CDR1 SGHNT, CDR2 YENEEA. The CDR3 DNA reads TGTGCCAGCAGCCTTCTAGGAGGGTATGGCTACACCTTC. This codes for CASSLLGGYGYTF.

This chain's CDR3 is CATSKKGANTEAFF. CDR3 sequence (DNA): TGTGCCACCAGCAAAAAGGGGGCGAACACTGAAGCTTTCTTT. The chain employs TRBV15 and TRBJ1-1; 7 nucleotides line up with TRBD1. The V and J ends lost 4 bases and 1 base, in that order; junction bases with no gene match: 3. This CDR3 contains 14 residues. Germline CDR1 LNHNV, CDR2 YYDKDF (reference sequence).

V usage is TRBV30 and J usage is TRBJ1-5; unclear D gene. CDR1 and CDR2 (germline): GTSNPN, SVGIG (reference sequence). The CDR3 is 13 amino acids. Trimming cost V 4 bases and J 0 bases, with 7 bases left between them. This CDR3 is CAWTGFSNQPQHF. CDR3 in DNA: TGTGCCTGGACGGGATTTAGCAATCAGCCCCAGCATTTT. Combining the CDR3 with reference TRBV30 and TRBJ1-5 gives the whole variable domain SQTIHQWPATLVQPVGSPLSLECTVEGTSNPNLYWYRQAAGRGLQLLFYSVGIGQISSEVPQNLSASRPQDRQFILSSKKLLLSDSGFYLCAWTGFSNQPQHFGDGTRLSIL.

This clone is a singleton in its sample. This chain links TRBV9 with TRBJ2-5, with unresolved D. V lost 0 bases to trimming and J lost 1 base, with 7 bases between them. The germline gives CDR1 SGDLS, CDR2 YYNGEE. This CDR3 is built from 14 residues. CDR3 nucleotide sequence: TGTGCCAGCAGCGTAGCCGGCGGCCAAGAGACCCAGTACTTC. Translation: CASSVAGGQETQYF.